The 20 T cell receptor beta chains in this list originate from one sample, sequenced in a study of STAT5B mutations in CD4+ large granular lymphocyte leukemia. Data came from immunoSEQ multiplex PCR; TCRdb stores just in-frame clones and leaves some out. The table has tens of thousands of clones, more than 60% seen once. Sequenced material: CD4+ T cells from blood buffy coats. The receptors originated from a human donor in good health.

This clone came up once. This chain links TRBV9 with TRBJ2-3; D not resolved. CDR1 is SGDLS and CDR2 is YYNGEE in the germline V gene. Trimming stripped 0 bases from V and 2 bases from J, with 13 bases between. The CDR3 has 16 residues. The CDR3 protein is CASSVAYTAATDTQYF. The CDR3 DNA sequence: TGTGCCAGCAGCGTAGCTTACACGGCAGCCACAGATACGCAGTATTTT.

This clone was observed a handful of times. The chain is built from TRBV9 and TRBJ2-3; D possibly corresponds to TRBD2 (5 bases). Germline V gene data show CDR1 as SGDLS and CDR2 as YYNGEE. V was shortened by 0 bases and J by 2 bases, with 7 bases between the two germline ends. The CDR3 sequence is 14 residues long. CDR3 in DNA: TGTGCCAGCAGCGTAGCGGGGTACACAGATACGCAGTATTTT. Its translation: CASSVAGYTDTQYF.

The J gene is TRBJ2-3, the V gene TRBV6-6; D may be TRBD2 (6 bases). The V and J ends lost 5 bases and 0 bases respectively, with 6 bases between them. Germline V gene data show CDR1 as MNHNY and CDR2 as SVGAGI (reference sequence). The CDR3 runs to 13 residues. DNA of the CDR3: TGTGCCAGCAGTCGGGGGAGCACAGATACGCAGTATTTT. Protein product: CASSRGSTDTQYF.

The rearrangement links TRBV6-5 to TRBJ2-7, with TRBD1 matching 8 bases. V was pared by 5 bases and J by 3 bases, with 3 bases of the junction left unmatched. The V gene's germline CDR1 is MNHEY and CDR2 SVGAGI. The length of the CDR3 is 13 residues. CDR3 DNA: TGTGCCAGCAGTCGACAGGGGCTCTACGAGCAGTACTTC. Amino acid sequence: CASSRQGLYEQYF.

The V and J genes are TRBV25-1 and TRBJ2-7; 13 bases match TRBD2. This CDR3 contains 16 residues. Germline loops: CDR1 MGHDK, CDR2 SYGVNS. J gave up 7 bases and V 4 bases, and 10 bases lay outside the gene matches. In DNA, the CDR3 is TGTGCCAGCAGTGCTACACTAGCGGGAGGGCCTCGGGAGCAGTACTTC. The encoded protein is CASSATLAGGPREQYF.

V is TRBV29-1 and J is TRBJ2-7, with 9 positions matching TRBD2. This CDR3 spans 12 amino acids. The ends lost 4 bases at V and 5 bases at J; junction bases unmatched: 3. The germline gives CDR1 SQVTM, CDR2 ANQGSEA. The chain's CDR3 is CSVARTSDEQYF. CDR3 nucleotides: TGCAGCGTTGCGAGGACTAGCGACGAGCAGTACTTC.

J is TRBJ1-6 and V is TRBV14; TRBD1 might be the D (5 bases). This CDR3 region has 13 residues. Trimming pared 0 bases from V and 14 bases from J, leaving 11 bases between. In germline, CDR1 is SGHDN, CDR2 FVKESK. The CDR3 protein is CASSQERDLTLHF. Written as DNA, the CDR3 is TGTGCCAGCAGCCAAGAGAGGGACCTCACCCTCCACTTT.

The rearrangement links TRBV6-6 to TRBJ2-1, with D perhaps assigned TRBD1 or TRBD2 (5 bases each). In germline, CDR1 is MNHNY, CDR2 SVGAGI (reference sequence). The CDR3 runs to 14 residues. Trimming pared 4 bases from V and 8 bases from J, leaving 15 bases between. The CDR3 region has the DNA TGTGCCAGCAGTTTCGGGACGGGATCAGATGAGCAGTTCTTC. This gives the protein CASSFGTGSDEQFF.

This rearrangement joins TRBV19 to TRBJ1-1; TRBD1 aligns across 7 bases. V lost 5 bases to trimming and J lost 0 bases; unmatched junction nucleotides: 3. Germline-derived CDR1 and CDR2 are LNHDA and SQIVND (reference sequence). The CDR3 loop spans 14 amino acids. This chain's CDR3 is CASSLGQVNTEAFF. In DNA, the CDR3 is TGTGCCAGTAGTCTAGGACAGGTGAACACTGAAGCTTTCTTT.

As DNA, the CDR3 is TGTGCCAGCAGTTTGACCCCCAGCAGGCGTGAGCAGTTCTTC. Encoded protein: CASSLTPSRREQFF. V usage is TRBV28 and J usage is TRBJ2-1; D ambiguous. V was shortened by 3 bases and J by 9 bases, with 15 bases between the two germline ends. Germline V gene lookup returns CDR1 MDHEN and CDR2 SYDVKM. The CDR3 totals 14 residues.

The CDR3 reads CATVGVLYNEQFF. CDR3 in DNA: TGTGCCACCGTCGGAGTACTCTACAATGAGCAGTTCTTC. The chain carries TRBV6-6 and TRBJ2-1; unclear D gene. Trimming left V 10 bases short and J 3 bases short, with 13 bases between. The CDR3 contains 13 residues. Looked up from germline, CDR1 is MNHNY and CDR2 is SVGAGI (reference sequence).

The DNA of the CDR3 is TGTGCCAGCAGTTTCGACACCGCGTCGGATCAGCCCCAGCATTTT. Its translation is CASSFDTASDQPQHF. V gene TRBV2 combines with J gene TRBJ1-5; D is undetermined. The germline gives CDR1 SNHLY, CDR2 FYNNEI. V was shortened by 5 bases and J by 5 bases, with 16 bases between the two germline ends. This CDR3 comprises 15 residues.

The chain joins TRBV7-3 to TRBJ2-1; 10 bases fit TRBD2. Looked up from germline, CDR1 is SGHTA and CDR2 is FQGTGA. The trim removed 5 bases at V and 5 bases at J, leaving 6 bases unmatched. The length of the CDR3 is 15 residues. In DNA, the CDR3 is TGTGCCAGCAGCACCGAGCGGGGGGGCCACAATGAGCAGTTCTTC. Its protein is CASSTERGGHNEQFF.

The rearrangement joins TRBV27 to TRBJ2-2; TRBD1 matches 10 bases. Germline V gene sequence: CDR1 MNHEY, CDR2 SMNVEV (reference sequence). This CDR3 has 16 residues. With 0 bases clipped from V and 7 bases from J, the junction kept 5 bases outside the gene matches. The CDR3 nucleotides read TGTGCCAGCAGTTTATCCGGGACAGGGGCCCACGGGGAGCTGTTTTTT. Encoded protein: CASSLSGTGAHGELFF.

The chain links TRBV7-6 to TRBJ2-2; TRBD1 aligns across 8 bases. CDR1 is SGHVS, CDR2 FNYEAQ, per germline. This CDR3 is built from 16 residues. J was trimmed by 5 bases and V by 1 base; bases with no gene match: 6. The DNA for the CDR3 is TGTGCCAGCAGCTTAGAGGGACAGGTCATAACCGGGGAGCTGTTTTTT. As protein: CASSLEGQVITGELFF.

This chain connects TRBV29-1 to TRBJ2-1; D is possibly TRBD2 (6 bases). V lost 6 bases, J lost 7 bases, and 13 bases lay in between. This CDR3 has 12 residues. Germline V CDR1 and CDR2: SQVTM, ANQGSEA. The CDR3 sequence is CSVTRDSNEQFF. CDR3 DNA sequence: TGCAGCGTGACCCGGGACTCTAATGAGCAGTTCTTC.

The chain joins TRBV6-1 to TRBJ2-1, with TRBD2 matching 9 bases. This CDR3 has 14 amino acids. Germline CDR1 reads MNHNS; CDR2 reads SASEGT. Germline trimming cut 7 bases from V and 9 bases from J; bases unmatched to any gene: 10. The CDR3 spells CASTRAGGPVEQFF. DNA of the CDR3: TGTGCCAGCACTCGGGCGGGGGGGCCGGTTGAGCAGTTCTTC.

The chain recombines TRBV19 with TRBJ2-2; the D call may be TRBD1 or TRBD2 (5 bases each). Germline CDR1 reads LNHDA; CDR2 reads SQIVND (reference sequence). Trimming removed 5 bases at V and 6 bases at J, with 10 bases between. The CDR3 is 13 amino acids. The CDR3 sequence is CASSSLGAGELFF. The CDR3 DNA follows: TGTGCCAGTAGTTCCCTGGGGGCCGGGGAGCTGTTTTTT.

The V and J genes are TRBV9 and TRBJ2-7; 7 bases map to TRBD1. Germline V CDR1 and CDR2: SGDLS, YYNGEE. With 3 bases clipped from V and 0 bases from J, the junction kept 21 bases outside the gene matches. The CDR3 runs to 20 residues. The CDR3 region is CASSARKQGPTARVSYEQYV. The CDR3 DNA is TGTGCCAGCAGCGCTAGAAAACAGGGGCCGACAGCTCGGGTCTCCTACGAGCAGTACGTC.

The rearrangement joins TRBV29-1 to TRBJ2-1; possibly TRBD2 for D (6 bases). CDR1 and CDR2 from the germline V gene are SQVTM and ANQGSEA. Between the trimmed V and J ends, which lost 6 bases and 9 bases, there was a span of 15 bases. The CDR3 is made up of 12 amino acids. CDR3 loop: CSVSRGSGEQFF. As DNA, the CDR3 is TGCAGCGTATCAAGGGGTAGCGGTGAGCAGTTCTTC.